These T cell receptor beta chains were read from a single sample in a study of spatial heterogeneity in lung cancer. TCRdb fed the 5' RACE reads into MiXCR, producing one record per CDR3 protein. The sample has tens of thousands of distinct CDR3 sequences, roughly 7.2% seen once. The sample consisted of PBMCs, taken at surgery. The source is a female donor with early-stage non-small cell lung cancer. The CDR3 runs from the conserved cysteine through the conserved F or W. The order of the fields is CDR3 DNA, CDR3 protein, V gene, J gene, D gene, clone size. D genes are given only for firm matches. The size entry is marked missing in some rows and otherwise reads once, few, many or a size class.

CDR3 DNA: TGCAGTGCTCCGGGTTTAGCCTACGAGCAGTACTTC; CDR3 protein: CSAPGLAYEQYF; V gene: TRBV20-1; J gene: TRBJ2-7; D gene: .; clone size: many
CDR3 DNA: TGCAGTGCCCAGGGGGGGTCTGGGGCCAACGTCCTGACTTTC; CDR3 protein: CSAQGGSGANVLTF; V gene: TRBV20-1; J gene: TRBJ2-6; D gene: .; clone size: few
CDR3 DNA: TGTGCCAGCAGTTTCTGGCTAGCGGGGGGAGAGAATGAGCAGTTCTTC; CDR3 protein: CASSFWLAGGENEQFF; V gene: TRBV12-3/TRBV12-4; J gene: TRBJ2-1; D gene: TRBD2; clone size: few
CDR3 DNA: TGTGCCAGCAGCGGGGGCCGGCGGCAGAGTAATCAGCCCCAGCATTTT; CDR3 protein: CASSGGRRQSNQPQHF; V gene: TRBV7-8; J gene: TRBJ1-5; D gene: .; clone size: few
CDR3 DNA: TGTGCCAGCAGCCAAAGAGCGGGGATGTCCTACGAGCAGTACTTC; CDR3 protein: CASSQRAGMSYEQYF; V gene: TRBV3-1; J gene: TRBJ2-7; D gene: TRBD2; clone size: many
CDR3 DNA: TGTGCCAGCAGGGACGGGACTAGCCCAAACATTCAGTACTTC; CDR3 protein: CASRDGTSPNIQYF; V gene: TRBV6-5; J gene: TRBJ2-4; D gene: TRBD2; clone size: many
CDR3 DNA: TGTGCCAGCAGCCAAGTAGGGTTTTACGAGCAGTACTTC; CDR3 protein: CASSQVGFYEQYF; V gene: TRBV3-1; J gene: TRBJ2-7; D gene: .; clone size: many
CDR3 DNA: TGTGCCAGCAGCCCCGGGAGGGGAGGCACGGGCGAGACCCAGTACTTC; CDR3 protein: CASSPGRGGTGETQYF; V gene: TRBV11-2; J gene: TRBJ2-5; D gene: TRBD2; clone size: many
CDR3 DNA: TGTGCCACCAGCAGAGATGCGGGAGGGAACACCGGGGAGCTGTTTTTT; CDR3 protein: CATSRDAGGNTGELFF; V gene: TRBV15; J gene: TRBJ2-2; D gene: TRBD2; clone size: few
CDR3 DNA: TGCGCCAGCAGCGTCCTCGGGCCAGATACGCAGTATTTT; CDR3 protein: CASSVLGPDTQYF; V gene: TRBV5-1; J gene: TRBJ2-3; D gene: .; clone size: many
CDR3 DNA: TGTGCCAGCAGAGATATAAACTATGGCTACACCTTC; CDR3 protein: CASRDINYGYTF; V gene: TRBV2; J gene: TRBJ1-2; D gene: .; clone size: .
CDR3 DNA: TGTGCCAGCAGAACAGGGGGAAACATTCAGTACTTC; CDR3 protein: CASRTGGNIQYF; V gene: TRBV6-1; J gene: TRBJ2-4; D gene: TRBD1; clone size: .
CDR3 DNA: TGTGCCATCAGTGACGCCCCGCGCTCTGGAAACACCATATATTTT; CDR3 protein: CAISDAPRSGNTIYF; V gene: TRBV10-3; J gene: TRBJ1-3; D gene: .; clone size: .
CDR3 DNA: TGTGCCAGCAGTGGGGACAGCACAACTAATGAAAAACTGTTTTTT; CDR3 protein: CASSGDSTTNEKLFF; V gene: TRBV2; J gene: TRBJ1-4; D gene: TRBD1; clone size: many
CDR3 DNA: TGTGCCAGCAGGTTGGGTGAAAAACTGTTTTTT; CDR3 protein: CASRLGEKLFF; V gene: TRBV6-1; J gene: TRBJ1-4; D gene: .; clone size: many
CDR3 DNA: TGTGCCAGCAGCTTAGGACCGGGACTAGCGTACAATGAGCAGTTCTTC; CDR3 protein: CASSLGPGLAYNEQFF; V gene: TRBV11-2; J gene: TRBJ2-1; D gene: TRBD2; clone size: .
CDR3 DNA: TGCGCCAGCAGCTTGAGCGGCCGCGAGCAGTACTTC; CDR3 protein: CASSLSGREQYF; V gene: TRBV5-1; J gene: TRBJ2-7; D gene: .; clone size: many
CDR3 DNA: TGTGCCAGCAGTGGACTTGGTGAGCGGTCCAGCTCCTACAATGAGCAGTTCTTC; CDR3 protein: CASSGLGERSSSYNEQFF; V gene: TRBV28; J gene: TRBJ2-1; D gene: .; clone size: many
CDR3 DNA: TGTGCCAGCTCACAAGGGAATGGTTCACCCCTCCACTTT; CDR3 protein: CASSQGNGSPLHF; V gene: TRBV18; J gene: TRBJ1-6; D gene: .; clone size: many
CDR3 DNA: TGTGCCAGCAGTTTACCCCTGGACAGGATGGGTGGTGAGACCCAGTACTTC; CDR3 protein: CASSLPLDRMGGETQYF; V gene: TRBV12-3/TRBV12-4; J gene: TRBJ2-5; D gene: TRBD1; clone size: .
CDR3 DNA: TGTGCCAGCAGCCCGACTAGCGGGGGCCTAGATACGCAGTATTTT; CDR3 protein: CASSPTSGGLDTQYF; V gene: TRBV3-1; J gene: TRBJ2-3; D gene: TRBD2; clone size: many
CDR3 DNA: TGCAGCGCTGGGCAGGGTGAAAATCAGCCCCAGCATTTT; CDR3 protein: CSAGQGENQPQHF; V gene: TRBV29-1; J gene: TRBJ1-5; D gene: .; clone size: .
CDR3 DNA: TGTGCCAGCAGCTTAGGAGTAGTGCGGGTAAACACCGGGGAGCTGTTTTTT; CDR3 protein: CASSLGVVRVNTGELFF; V gene: TRBV7-2; J gene: TRBJ2-2; D gene: .; clone size: many
CDR3 DNA: TGTGCCAGCAGCACCGGGGACAGGGGCAACTATGGCTACACCTTC; CDR3 protein: CASSTGDRGNYGYTF; V gene: TRBV7-8; J gene: TRBJ1-2; D gene: TRBD1; clone size: many
CDR3 DNA: TGCAGCGTTCATCCGGGGGGCAATGAGCAGTTCTTC; CDR3 protein: CSVHPGGNEQFF; V gene: TRBV29-1; J gene: TRBJ2-1; D gene: TRBD2; clone size: many
CDR3 DNA: TGCGCCAGCAGCTTGGCCGGGACCCAGGGAGGCGCAGATACGCAGTATTTT; CDR3 protein: CASSLAGTQGGADTQYF; V gene: TRBV5-1; J gene: TRBJ2-3; D gene: .; clone size: few
CDR3 DNA: TGTGCCAGCAGCTTCTCTACGGGGGGTTACAATGAGCAGTTCTTC; CDR3 protein: CASSFSTGGYNEQFF; V gene: TRBV7-9; J gene: TRBJ2-1; D gene: TRBD2; clone size: many
CDR3 DNA: TGCGCCAGCAGTTCAGCGCAGGGAGGCAACACCGGGGAGCTGTTTTTT; CDR3 protein: CASSSAQGGNTGELFF; V gene: TRBV23-1; J gene: TRBJ2-2; D gene: .; clone size: few
CDR3 DNA: TGTGCCAGCAGCAGGACAGGGGTTCGAACTGAAGCTTTCTTT; CDR3 protein: CASSRTGVRTEAFF; V gene: TRBV5-5; J gene: TRBJ1-1; D gene: TRBD1; clone size: few
CDR3 DNA: TGTGCCATCAGTGGAATGGTGGCTTCAAACACCGGGGAGCTGTTTTTT; CDR3 protein: CAISGMVASNTGELFF; V gene: TRBV10-3; J gene: TRBJ2-2; D gene: .; clone size: many
CDR3 DNA: TGTGCCTGGAGATCGGGGATTTATTCACCCCTCCACTTT; CDR3 protein: CAWRSGIYSPLHF; V gene: TRBV30; J gene: TRBJ1-6; D gene: .; clone size: .
CDR3 DNA: TGTGCCAGCAGTACCCCCGCAGGGGCCTATGGCTACACCTTC; CDR3 protein: CASSTPAGAYGYTF; V gene: TRBV28; J gene: TRBJ1-2; D gene: .; clone size: many
CDR3 DNA: TGCAGTGCTAGAGTGCCCCGAGACTATGGCTACACCTTC; CDR3 protein: CSARVPRDYGYTF; V gene: TRBV20-1; J gene: TRBJ1-2; D gene: .; clone size: .
CDR3 DNA: TGTGCCAGCAGTAGGAAGGGGGCTGTCGAAAAACTGTTTTTT; CDR3 protein: CASSRKGAVEKLFF; V gene: TRBV6-5; J gene: TRBJ1-4; D gene: TRBD1; clone size: .
CDR3 DNA: TGCGCCAGCAGTCCCACCGGGACTGTGGAGACCCAGTACTTC; CDR3 protein: CASSPTGTVETQYF; V gene: TRBV5-1; J gene: TRBJ2-5; D gene: .; clone size: .
CDR3 DNA: TGCAGTGGCGGGGTTTCCAGGACCCAGTACTTC; CDR3 protein: CSGGVSRTQYF; V gene: TRBV20-1; J gene: TRBJ2-5; D gene: .; clone size: many
CDR3 DNA: TGCAGCGCTGGTCGCGACAGGGGTTACGAGCAGTACTTC; CDR3 protein: CSAGRDRGYEQYF; V gene: TRBV29-1; J gene: TRBJ2-7; D gene: TRBD1; clone size: many
CDR3 DNA: TGCAGTGCTAGAGTCCTCCAGATTGTTCAGGACTCGATTGCCTACAATGAGCAGTTCTTC; CDR3 protein: CSARVLQIVQDSIAYNEQFF; V gene: TRBV20-1; J gene: TRBJ2-1; D gene: .; clone size: .
CDR3 DNA: TGTGCCAGCAGCCAAATGACCCGACAGTCCACCGGGGAGCTGTTTTTT; CDR3 protein: CASSQMTRQSTGELFF; V gene: TRBV5-4; J gene: TRBJ2-2; D gene: .; clone size: few
CDR3 DNA: TGTGCCAGCAGTTTAGGGTCCTGGCTAGCCGACACAGATACGCAGTATTTT; CDR3 protein: CASSLGSWLADTDTQYF; V gene: TRBV12-3/TRBV12-4; J gene: TRBJ2-3; D gene: .; clone size: few
CDR3 DNA: TGCAGTGCCCCAGGGGACACCGGGGAGCTGTTTTTT; CDR3 protein: CSAPGDTGELFF; V gene: TRBV20-1; J gene: TRBJ2-2; D gene: .; clone size: .
CDR3 DNA: TGTGCCAGCGAAACCCGTCGGCTAGGACGCGACATTCAGTACTTC; CDR3 protein: CASETRRLGRDIQYF; V gene: TRBV6-5; J gene: TRBJ2-4; D gene: .; clone size: .
CDR3 DNA: TGCAGTGCTAGAGATGGTGCGAGTGGGCGGACGAGTTATAATTCACCCCTCCACTTT; CDR3 protein: CSARDGASGRTSYNSPLHF; V gene: TRBV20-1; J gene: TRBJ1-6; D gene: .; clone size: few
CDR3 DNA: TGTGCCACTCGGGTGTCTAACTATGGCTACACCTTC; CDR3 protein: CATRVSNYGYTF; V gene: TRBV7-8; J gene: TRBJ1-2; D gene: .; clone size: many
CDR3 DNA: TGTGCCAGCACCCGGACAGGGGGTGAAAAACTGTTTTTT; CDR3 protein: CASTRTGGEKLFF; V gene: TRBV7-8; J gene: TRBJ1-4; D gene: TRBD1; clone size: many
CDR3 DNA: TGCGCCAGCAGCGGGCAGGAGTCCTTCTACACCGGGGAGCTGTTTTTT; CDR3 protein: CASSGQESFYTGELFF; V gene: TRBV5-1; J gene: TRBJ2-2; D gene: .; clone size: few
CDR3 DNA: TGTGCCAGCTCACCCCTGACAGGGGGGAACGAGCAGTACTTC; CDR3 protein: CASSPLTGGNEQYF; V gene: TRBV18; J gene: TRBJ2-7; D gene: TRBD1; clone size: few
CDR3 DNA: TGTGCCTGGATAGCAGGGTTAGAGACCCAGTACTTC; CDR3 protein: CAWIAGLETQYF; V gene: TRBV30; J gene: TRBJ2-5; D gene: .; clone size: .
CDR3 DNA: TGTGCCAGCAGTTTCGGACTGGGGAATGAAAAACTGTTTTTT; CDR3 protein: CASSFGLGNEKLFF; V gene: TRBV12-3/TRBV12-4; J gene: TRBJ1-4; D gene: .; clone size: .
CDR3 DNA: TGCGCCAGCAGCCCCGACGTATCCCGATCAGTCTACGAGCAGTACTTC; CDR3 protein: CASSPDVSRSVYEQYF; V gene: TRBV5-1; J gene: TRBJ2-7; D gene: .; clone size: many
CDR3 DNA: TGTGCCAGCAGCTCCCCCCCAGCGCAATCCTACGAGCAGTACTTC; CDR3 protein: CASSSPPAQSYEQYF; V gene: TRBV7-2; J gene: TRBJ2-7; D gene: .; clone size: many
CDR3 DNA: TGTGCCAGCAGTCCAGAGCGGGGGCCCTACGAGCAGTACTTC; CDR3 protein: CASSPERGPYEQYF; V gene: TRBV27; J gene: TRBJ2-7; D gene: TRBD2; clone size: many
CDR3 DNA: TGTGCCAGCAGCTTGCTGCAGATACACTCCTACGAGCAGTACTTC; CDR3 protein: CASSLLQIHSYEQYF; V gene: TRBV5-6; J gene: TRBJ2-7; D gene: .; clone size: many
CDR3 DNA: TGTGCCAGCAGTAGACTAGCGGGAGGTTCCCACGAGCAGTACTTC; CDR3 protein: CASSRLAGGSHEQYF; V gene: TRBV6-1; J gene: TRBJ2-7; D gene: TRBD2; clone size: many